The clone carrying this T cell receptor (beta chain) was picked up many times. Antigen unknown. Time point in this sample: newly diagnosed GD, antithyroid drugs for less than 3 months. Making the TCR library involved RNA that had been extracted from PBMCs. In this cohort, patients came from an endocrinology department located in Xi'an, China. The data are from a study of regulatory T cells in long-lasting Graves disease. Study information: Those Graves' patients who were newly diagnosed had been on antithyroid drugs under 3 months.

Study results and caveats: Persistent Graves' patients had lower TCR diversity than newly diagnosed ones.

With iRepertoire HTBI primers and Arm-PCR of CDR3 regions, TCR beta libraries were built. Each CDR3 protein gets one entry after TCRdb re-called the multiplex PCR reads with MiXCR. The sample lists more than 450,000 distinct CDR3 sequences, around 13% occurring once. Germline V gene data show CDR1 as SGHRS and CDR2 as YFSETQ. The CDR3 has 15 amino acids. Trimming pared 0 bases from V and 0 bases from J, leaving 9 bases between. This sample was shared with a second study, whose subject was T cells in Graves' hyperthyroidism and ophthalmopathy.

The sequenced sample was peripheral blood mononuclear cells (PBMCs), obtained at new diagnosis, from a patient treated with antithyroid drugs. This TCR was recovered from a woman aged 25 to 39 with Graves disease. The genes are TRBV5-1 and TRBJ1-1; D not resolved. CDR3 protein: CASSLGGPLNTEAFF. The CDR3 bases are TGCGCCAGCAGCTTGGGTGGGCCGCTGAACACTGAAGCTTTCTTT.